A single sample gave rise to the 22 T cell receptor beta chains below, sequenced in a study of tumor-infiltrating lymphocytes in primary liver carcinoma. Germline DNA was also extracted, and blood RNA derived from unsorted whole blood. The investigators made TCR beta cDNA from about 500 ng total RNA, using a constant-region primer. What produced the TCR beta libraries was three nested multiplex PCR rounds using slightly modified ARM-PCR. A C-beta reverse primer was combined with TRBV1-TRBV30 forward primers in the first two PCR rounds, and each round had approximately 10 cycles. A single record per CDR3 protein comes from TCRdb applying MiXCR to the multiplex PCR reads. Here the sample spans about 320,000 distinct CDR3 sequences, more than 55% being singletons. Sequenced sample: peripheral blood. These TCRs come from a man aged 40-49 years with primary liver carcinoma and hepatitis B virus infection.

This clonotype was observed a single time. Lacking the conserved final phenylalanine or tryptophan, this CDR3 likely reflects a read error. No DNA is shown, since the ends of the CDR3 on it are uncertain; the CDR3 is the one TCRdb lists. CDR3 amino acids: CATPPESGGNYGCTS. V usage is TRBV28 and J usage is TRBJ1-2; whether TRBD1, the table's D call, matches the DNA was not checked. Germline V CDR1 and CDR2: MDHEN, SYDVKM. Both ends counted, the CDR3 spans 15 residues.

This clonotype was counted at least ten times. The V call is TRBV11-2, the J call TRBJ2-7; 9 bases are a match to TRBD1. Trimming at V came to 8 bases and at J to 5 bases, leaving 7 bases not matched to a gene. Germline assignment: CDR1 SGHAT and CDR2 FQNNGV. The length of the CDR3 is 13 residues. CDR3 loop: CASSGTGKHEQYF. The CDR3 nucleotides are TGTGCCAGCTCGGGGACAGGGAAACACGAGCAGTACTTC.

A word on this clonotype: This sequence may be a read error, since a much larger clone differs from it by one base. The chain recombines TRBV4-3 with TRBJ1-6; D may be TRBD1 (5 bases). CDR1 is LGHNA and CDR2 is YSLEER in the germline V gene. CDR3 length: 15 amino acids. The CDR3: CANSHEDTASSPLHF. CDR3 sequence (DNA): TGCGCCAACAGCCATGAGGACACCGCGTCTTCACCCCTCCACTTT.

Concerning this clonotype itself: With a much larger clone just one base away, this may be a read error. V gene TRBV10-3 combines with J gene TRBJ2-3; 10 positions agree with TRBD2. This CDR3 region has 16 residues. CDR1 ENHRY and CDR2 SYGVKD come from the germline V gene. CDR3 region: CVISVLTSGSTDTQYF. The DNA for the CDR3 is TGTGTCATCAGTGTCTTGACTAGCGGGAGCACAGATACGCAGTATTTT.

A word on this clonotype: A read error may be the cause here, since a much bigger clone is one base away. No DNA is shown, since the ends of the CDR3 on it are uncertain; the CDR3 is the one TCRdb lists. The chain recombines TRBV29-1 with TRBJ1-2; the table assigns TRBD1, which was not confirmed against the DNA. The germline V gene has CDR1 SQVTM and CDR2 ANQGSEA. The CDR3 extends over 13 residues, inclusive of both ends. CDR3 amino acids: CSVGAGSGYGYAF.

Remarks on this clonotype: Mismatch with germline at one junction end may stem from a read error. The rearrangement links TRBV12-3 or TRBV12-4 to TRBJ1-1; 11 bases map to TRBD1. There are 16 residues in the CDR3. The chain's CDR3 is CASSFGSWTGGTEAFF. The CDR3 nucleotides read TGTGCCAGCAGTTTTGGGTCTTGGACAGGGGGCACTGAAGCATTCTTT.

V and J are TRBV28 and TRBJ2-7; D uncertain. Germline CDR1 reads MDHEN; CDR2 reads SYDVKM. The CDR3 sequence is 13 residues long. Deletions cut 6 bases from V and 1 base from J, with 10 bases between. CDR3 loop: CASSLIGSYEQYF. The DNA of the CDR3 is TGTGCCAGCAGCCTTATAGGGTCCTACGAGCAGTACTTC.

As to this clonotype: Compared with germline, one end of the junction differs, possibly owing to a read error. The rearrangement joins TRBV7-9 to TRBJ2-1; 10 bases align to TRBD2. CDR1 is SEHNR, CDR2 FQNEAQ, per germline (reference sequence). This CDR3 comprises 16 residues. The CDR3 spells CASGFLAGDKYNEQFF. The CDR3 bases are TGTGCCAGCGGCTTCCTAGCGGGAGATAAGTACAATGAGCAGTTCTTC.

On this clonotype itself: The germline gene is not matched at one end of the junction; a read error may be the cause. The chain couples TRBV11-1 to TRBJ2-7; 9 nucleotides align to TRBD1. Germline CDR1 reads SGHAT; CDR2 reads FQDESV (reference sequence). This CDR3 comprises 14 residues. As DNA, the CDR3 is TGTACCAGCAGCTATTCGGGACAGGGCTACGAGTTGTACTTC. Protein sequence: CTSSYSGQGYELYF.

Only one count was recorded for this clonotype. This chain connects TRBV28 to TRBJ2-7; 12 bases are a match to TRBD2. Germline CDR1 MDHEN, CDR2 SYDVKM. The CDR3 runs 17 residues. Losses at the gene ends were 4 bases for V and 0 bases for J; bases not matched to a gene: 7. CDR3 region: CASSSLGLAGYSYEQYF. The CDR3 DNA follows: TGTGCCAGCAGTTCCCTGGGACTAGCGGGTTACTCCTACGAGCAGTACTTC.

V usage is TRBV28 and J usage is TRBJ2-1; D gene uncertain. The CDR3 is 12 amino acids. Germline CDR1 MDHEN, CDR2 SYDVKM. Between the trimmed V and J ends, which lost 5 bases and 7 bases, there was a span of 9 bases. CDR3 DNA sequence: TGTGCCAGCAGTACTGGGGTGAATGAGCAGTTCTTC. Translating gives CASSTGVNEQFF.

Of note for this clonotype: Being one base from a much bigger clone, this may be a read error. The chain is built from TRBV12-3 or TRBV12-4 and TRBJ2-7; possible D gene TRBD2, 6 bases. This CDR3 is 14 amino acids long. The germline V and J ends were trimmed by 8 bases and 2 bases, with 16 bases remaining between them. CDR3 loop: CASPRLVPPYEQYF. The CDR3 DNA reads TGTGCCAGCCCGCGACTAGTGCCTCCCTACGAGCAGTACTTC.

Comments on this clonotype: A much larger clone lies a single base off, so this may be a read error. The conserved phenylalanine or tryptophan normally closing the CDR3 is absent here, so this likely arose from a read error. The chain couples TRBV4-3 to TRBJ1-1; a possible D gene is TRBD1 (6 bases). The CDR3 consists of 15 residues. Germline assignment: CDR1 LGHNA and CDR2 YSLEER. V lost 3 bases and J 4 bases, leaving 15 bases between the germline ends. The CDR3 here is CASSQRTAYVTEAFI. In DNA form, the CDR3 reads TGCGCCAGCAGCCAGAGGACAGCCTACGTCACTGAAGCTTTCATT.

This clonotype was observed once. The conserved closing phenylalanine or tryptophan is absent in this CDR3, likely reflecting a read error. The chain couples TRBV6-6 to TRBJ2-1, with D possibly being TRBD1 or TRBD2 (5 bases each). This CDR3 comprises 14 residues. From germline, CDR1 is MNHNY and CDR2 SVGAGI (reference sequence). The CDR3 reads CTSSYGTADNEQFL. The DNA for the CDR3 is TGTACCAGCAGTTACGGGACGGCAGACAATGAGCAGTTCCTC.

V and J are TRBV11-2 and TRBJ2-3; 9 bases are a match to TRBD2. Germline CDR1 and CDR2: SGHAT and FQNNGV. V gave up 1 base and J gave up 2 bases; unmatched junction bases: 4. The CDR3 is made up of 16 amino acids. The CDR3 loop reads CASSLGLADDTDTQYF. The DNA of the CDR3 is TGTGCCAGCAGCTTAGGACTAGCGGACGACACAGATACGCAGTATTTT.

This clonotype was observed once. A read error may be the cause here, since a much bigger clone is one base away. The rearrangement uses TRBV4-3 and TRBJ2-1; TRBD2 aligns across 14 bases. Trimming cost V 0 bases and J 10 bases; bases outside gene matches: 8. From germline, CDR1 is LGHNA and CDR2 YSLEER. This CDR3 contains 17 residues. The CDR3 DNA reads as TGCGCCAGCAGCCAAGATCTGAGAAGACTAGCGGGAGGGGAGCAGTTCTTC. Protein product: CASSQDLRRLAGGEQFF.

In the case of this clonotype: One end of the junction does not line up with germline, which may come from a read error. This chain joins TRBV30 and TRBJ1-1; D remains ambiguous. The CDR3 is made up of 13 amino acids. The germline V gene has CDR1 GTSNPN and CDR2 SVGIG (reference sequence). CDR3 loop: CAWSAMGGTEASF. The CDR3 DNA sequence: TGTGCCTGGAGTGCTATGGGCGGCACTGAAGCTTCCTTT. The complete variable domain, with remaining parts taken from reference TRBV30 and TRBJ1-1, reads SQTIHQWPATLVQPVGSPLSLECTVEGTSNPNLYWYRQAAGRGLQLLFYSVGIGQISSEVPQNLSASRPQDRQFILSSKKLLLSDSGFYLCAWSAMGGTEASFGQGTRLTVV.

This clonotype was observed at least ten times. The chain has TRBV11-2 and TRBJ2-6; a possible D gene is TRBD2 (5 bases). Trimming shortened V by 4 bases and J by 4 bases, and 14 bases separated the two germline ends. The germline V gene encodes CDR1 SGHAT and CDR2 FQNNGV. The CDR3 length is 16 residues. The CDR3 DNA sequence: TGTGCCAGCAGCTCGGACTTCCTAGGAGGGGCCAACGTCCTGACTTTC. Its translation is CASSSDFLGGANVLTF.

This clonotype was recorded many times. The chain recombines TRBV29-1 with TRBJ2-1; unclear D gene. Between the trimmed V and J ends, which lost 8 bases and 6 bases, there was a span of 14 bases. Germline CDR1 and CDR2: SQVTM and ANQGSEA. The CDR3 sequence is 12 residues long. CDR3 in DNA: TGCAGCATCCGAACGGTTGTCAATGAGCAGTTCTTC. Its translation: CSIRTVVNEQFF.

The chain links TRBV6-1 to TRBJ2-7, with D perhaps TRBD1 (6 bases). Trimming left V 10 bases short and J 4 bases short, with 32 bases between. Germline loops: CDR1 MNHNS, CDR2 SASEGT. The CDR3 is 18 residues long. Here the CDR3 DNA reads TGTGCCACCTCTTATGGGACATTCCCAACTAGAACCACATACGAGCAGTACTTC. As protein: CATSYGTFPTRTTYEQYF.

The chain couples TRBV28 to TRBJ1-1; unclear D gene. CDR1 MDHEN and CDR2 SYDVKM come from the germline V gene. The CDR3 runs 15 residues. Trimming removed 6 bases at V and 4 bases at J, with 18 bases between. The chain's CDR3 is CASRLSDGVSTEAFF. The CDR3 region has the DNA TGTGCCAGCAGACTATCGGACGGGGTATCCACTGAAGCTTTCTTT.

As regards this clonotype: It may be a read error: a sequence one base away is much more abundant. The CDR3 coding sequence is TGTGCCGTCAGTGGAGGGGATGGTTCACCCCTCCACTTT. Protein product: CAVSGGDGSPLHF. The chain employs TRBV10-3 and TRBJ1-6; a weak D match, TRBD1 (5 bases). From germline, CDR1 is ENHRY and CDR2 SYGVKD. The CDR3 has 13 amino acids.